The rows below give T cell receptor beta chains drawn from one sample of a study of T cells in Graves' hyperthyroidism and ophthalmopathy. TCRdb re-analysed the multiplex PCR reads in MiXCR, keeping a single row per CDR3 protein. The table includes about 370,000 distinct CDR3 sequences, roughly 15% detected once. The sequenced sample consisted of blood. Source of these receptors: a woman aged 55-70 years with Graves' ophthalmopathy. Each CDR3 is given with its conserved first and last residue. D genes are given only for firm matches. Only part of the rows carry a size: once, few, many, or a class if the clone is expanded.

>TRBJ1-1|TRBV6-1|NA|many
CASSPGQPMNTEAFF
TGTGCCAGCAGTCCCGGACAGCCGATGAACACTGAAGCTTTCTTT
>TRBJ1-6|TRBV2|TRBD1|many
CASNHGTGGNSPLHF
TGTGCCAGCAACCATGGGACAGGCGGTAATTCACCCCTCCACTTT
>TRBJ1-5|TRBV28|TRBD1|NA
CASSTPGGGQPQHF
TGTGCCAGCAGTACTCCAGGGGGGGGTCAGCCCCAGCATTTT
>TRBJ2-4|TRBV19|TRBD1|NA
CASKPRTGGRDIQYF
TGTGCCAGTAAACCCAGGACAGGGGGTCGGGACATTCAGTACTTC
>TRBJ2-2|TRBV6-1|NA|few
CASSPQANTGELFF
TGTGCCAGCAGCCCGCAGGCGAACACCGGGGAGCTGTTTTTT
>TRBJ2-7|TRBV29-1|NA|NA
CSVVSALLYEQYF
TGCAGCGTTGTATCCGCCCTTCTCTACGAGCAGTACTTC
>TRBJ2-7|TRBV20-1|NA|many
CSALPGLSVSYEQYF
TGCAGTGCATTGCCGGGACTCTCAGTCTCCTACGAGCAGTACTTC
>TRBJ2-3|TRBV19|NA|NA
CASSRTSDTQYF
TGTGCCAGTAGCCGGACCTCAGATACGCAGTATTTT
>TRBJ1-1|TRBV19|NA|NA
CASKWTLGSEAFF
TGTGCCAGTAAGTGGACACTCGGATCCGAAGCTTTCTTT
>TRBJ2-5|TRBV27|NA|NA
CASRRLGGTQYF
TGTGCCAGCAGAAGACTAGGAGGGACCCAGTACTTC
>TRBJ1-1|TRBV20-1|NA|many
CSASRGTEAFF
TGCAGTGCTAGCCGTGGCACTGAAGCTTTCTTT